Each of the 27 T cell receptor beta chains below was sequenced from the same sample in a study of blood T cells in healthy people across ages. For the second PCR, which ran for about 7 to 12 cycles, a sample-barcoded 5' primer and a J-beta primer mix were used. TCRdb ran MiXCR on the 5' RACE reads and lists one entry per CDR3 protein. The sample shows fewer than 2,000,000 distinct CDR3 sequences, roughly 30% of them seen only once. Specimen: blood. Receptors were obtained from a woman under 40 in good health.

J is TRBJ2-1 and V is TRBV28; 8 bases are shared with TRBD2. Losses at the gene ends were 8 bases for V and 6 bases for J; bases not matched to a gene: 12. This CDR3 spans 15 amino acids. Germline V CDR1 and CDR2: MDHEN, SYDVKM. CDR3 bases: TGTGCCAGCGGGAAACGGAGCGGGAGCCCCAATGAGCAGTTCTTC. Its protein is CASGKRSGSPNEQFF.

This clonotype was counted only a few times. The V and J genes are TRBV7-3 and TRBJ1-1, with unresolved D. V dropped 5 bases and J dropped 6 bases, with 16 bases sitting between them. The CDR3 is 14 residues long. The germline V gene encodes CDR1 SGHTA and CDR2 FQGTGA. CDR3 nucleotide sequence: TGTGCCAGCAGCCCCGAAGGGAGTGTGGCTGAAGCTTTCTTT. This codes for CASSPEGSVAEAFF.

Only a few counts were recorded for this clonotype. The gene calls are TRBV30 and TRBJ2-4, with D unresolved. The CDR3 covers 13 residues. From germline, CDR1 is GTSNPN and CDR2 SVGIG (reference sequence). V shed 3 bases and J shed 8 bases, with 14 bases lying between them. CDR3 DNA: TGTGCCTGGAGCGCTACTCTTTGGGACATTCAGTACTTC. Translation gives CAWSATLWDIQYF.

This clonotype has just a few counts. J is TRBJ2-2 and V is TRBV9, with D tentatively TRBD1 (7 bases). The CDR3 totals 13 residues. The ends were cut back, 4 bases at V and 6 bases at J, with 10 bases in the middle. Germline V gene data show CDR1 as SGDLS and CDR2 as YYNGEE. CDR3 nucleotide sequence: TGTGCCAGCAGCCCAGGGGGGCCCGGGGAGCTGTTTTTT. It is translated as CASSPGGPGELFF.

This clonotype showed up just a few times. This chain links TRBV2 with TRBJ1-1; possible D gene TRBD1, 5 bases. V lost 7 bases and J 1 base, leaving 13 bases between the germline ends. CDR1 SNHLY and CDR2 FYNNEI come from the germline V gene. This CDR3 is 14 amino acids long. CDR3: CASNEDRGNTEAFF. The CDR3 bases are TGTGCCAGCAACGAGGATAGGGGGAACACTGAAGCTTTCTTT.

V usage is TRBV11-2 and J usage is TRBJ2-5, with a weak D call TRBD1 (6 bases). The CDR3 is 16 amino acids. The germline V and J ends were trimmed by 3 bases and 2 bases, with 16 bases remaining between them. Germline lookup yields CDR1 SGHAT and CDR2 FQNNGV. The CDR3, as DNA: TGTGCCAGCAGCTTGGGGGCAGGTTTAGGGCAAGAGACCCAGTACTTC. As protein: CASSLGAGLGQETQYF.

This clonotype occurred many times. The rearrangement joins TRBV6-6 to TRBJ2-3, with 7 nucleotides matching TRBD1. V lost 5 bases and J lost 2; bases outside the gene matches: 10. Germline V gene sequence: CDR1 MNHNY, CDR2 SVGAGI (reference sequence). CDR3 length: 16 amino acids. For the CDR3, the DNA is TGTGCCAGCAGTCAACGTACAGGGGAACCCACAGATACGCAGTATTTT. Amino acid sequence: CASSQRTGEPTDTQYF.

The chain's CDR3 is CASSSAGWAEAFF. In DNA form, the CDR3 reads TGTGCCAGCAGCTCAGCGGGCTGGGCTGAAGCTTTCTTT. V and J are TRBV7-9 and TRBJ1-1; D uncertain. The length of the CDR3 is 13 residues. V gave up 4 bases and J gave up 6 bases, with 12 bases separating them. Per the germline V gene, CDR1 is SEHNR and CDR2 is FQNEAQ (reference sequence).

The J gene is TRBJ2-3, the V gene TRBV5-1; D call uncertain. The CDR3 has 14 amino acids. CDR1 and CDR2 from the germline V gene are SGHRS and YFSETQ. Trimming stripped 4 bases from V and 1 base from J, with 10 bases between. The CDR3 region is CASSHLLGTDTQYF. In DNA form, the CDR3 reads TGCGCCAGCAGCCACCTCCTTGGCACAGATACGCAGTATTTT. The whole variable domain, remainder taken from reference TRBV5-1 and TRBJ2-3, is KAGVTQTPRYLIKTRGQQVTLSCSPISGHRSVSWYQQTPGQGLQFLFEYFSETQRNKGNFPGRFSGRQFSNSRSEMNVSTLELGDSALYLCASSHLLGTDTQYFGPGTRLTVL.

This clonotype was counted a few times. The chain is built from TRBV6-6 and TRBJ2-5; TRBD1 agrees at 8 bases. V trimming: 2 bases; J trimming: 3 bases; junction bases outside the gene matches: 5. This CDR3 is built from 15 residues. CDR1 is MNHNY and CDR2 is SVGAGI in the germline V gene (reference sequence). Written as DNA, the CDR3 is TGTGCCAGCAGTTACAGAGCGACAGGGGAAGAGACCCAGTACTTC. Translated: CASSYRATGEETQYF.

This chain uses TRBV6-1 with TRBJ2-2, with a possible D match to TRBD1 (5 bases). Deletions cut 7 bases from V and 7 bases from J, with 19 bases between. The CDR3 contains 15 residues. Germline V gene data show CDR1 as MNHNS and CDR2 as SASEGT. For the CDR3, the DNA is TGTGCCAGCAATAACCCAGGGTATCGGAACGGGGAGCTGTTTTTT. It codes for CASNNPGYRNGELFF.

This chain uses TRBV28 with TRBJ2-5, with 11 nucleotides matching TRBD1. The CDR3 loop spans 9 amino acids. CDR1 and CDR2 from the germline V gene are MDHEN and SYDVKM. Trimming took 8 bases from V and 13 from J; bases not matched to a gene: 0. The CDR3 nucleotides read TGTGCCAGCGGGACAGGGGGGTACTTC. Protein product: CASGTGGYF.

This clonotype was counted only a few times. This CDR3 is CASREQNEQFF. CDR3 nucleotides: TGCGCCAGCAGAGAGCAAAATGAGCAGTTCTTC. The gene calls are TRBV5-1 and TRBJ2-1; no firm D call. Deletions cut 5 bases from V and 7 bases from J, with 7 bases between. This CDR3 spans 11 amino acids. Germline V gene sequence: CDR1 SGHRS, CDR2 YFSETQ.

Turning to this clonotype: A much larger clone sits a single nucleotide away, making a read error possible. The chain is built from TRBV20-1 and TRBJ2-5; 7 nucleotides line up with TRBD1. Germline V gene data show CDR1 as DFQATT and CDR2 as SNEGSKA (reference sequence). The CDR3 extends over 13 amino acids. The CDR3 DNA follows: TGCGGTGCTACACAGGGGAACGGGGAGACCCAGTACTTC. The encoded protein is CGATQGNGETQYF.

This clonotype was detected a few times. The DNA of the CDR3 is TGTGCCAGCAGTGGGGCTTCGTTAGACGAGCAGTACTTC. Its translation is CASSGASLDEQYF. This chain uses TRBV6-1 with TRBJ2-7; D gene uncertain. Trimming took 4 bases from V and 5 from J, leaving 12 bases between them. This CDR3 contains 13 residues. Germline V gene sequence: CDR1 MNHNS, CDR2 SASEGT.

The sample holds a few counts of this clonotype. The chain links TRBV3-1 to TRBJ2-1, with unresolved D. Germline V gene sequence: CDR1 LGHDT, CDR2 YNNKEL (reference sequence). The CDR3 totals 15 residues. V lost 0 bases and J lost 5, with 11 bases in between. The chain's CDR3 is CASSQEVVIHNEQFF. CDR3 bases: TGTGCCAGCAGCCAAGAGGTGGTAATACACAATGAGCAGTTCTTC.

This clonotype was picked up many times. The rearrangement joins TRBV6-2 or TRBV6-3 to TRBJ1-1; D is possibly TRBD1 (6 bases). The CDR3 length is 14 residues. Per the germline V gene, CDR1 is MNHEY and CDR2 is SVGEGT. Trimming took 2 bases from V and 7 from J, leaving 14 bases between them. CDR3: CASSYTRGAGEAFF. The CDR3, as DNA: TGTGCCAGCAGTTACACTCGGGGGGCCGGTGAAGCTTTCTTT.

This clonotype was observed many times. J is TRBJ2-6 and V is TRBV5-1; a possible D gene is TRBD2 (6 bases). Germline lookup yields CDR1 SGHRS and CDR2 YFSETQ. Deletions cut 3 bases from V and 0 bases from J, with 13 bases between. The CDR3 has 17 amino acids. CDR3 sequence (DNA): TGCGCCAGCAGCTCGGGGGACCAGGCCTCTGGGGCCAACGTCCTGACTTTC. Amino acids: CASSSGDQASGANVLTF.

This clonotype was detected only a few times. The V gene is TRBV20-1, the J gene TRBJ1-2; the D gene is possibly TRBD1 (5 bases). This CDR3 is built from 15 residues. V was trimmed by 0 bases and J by 7 bases, leaving 18 bases between them. Germline values: CDR1 DFQATT, CDR2 SNEGSKA (reference sequence). The DNA of the CDR3 is TGCAGTGCTAGAGATCAGGCGGGGAGGGGTAGTGGCTACACCTTC. As protein: CSARDQAGRGSGYTF.

This clonotype was detected once. The chain has TRBV9 and TRBJ2-5, with TRBD1 identical over 7 bases. Trimming removed 3 bases from V and 3 bases from J; junction bases left unmatched: 5. CDR1 SGDLS and CDR2 YYNGEE come from the germline V gene. The CDR3 length is 14 residues. CDR3 coding DNA: TGTGCCAGCAGCGGGGGACAGTTTAAAGAGACCCAGTACTTC. Its translation: CASSGGQFKETQYF.

The sample holds many counts of this clonotype. The V call is TRBV12-3 or TRBV12-4, the J call TRBJ2-1, with TRBD2 matching over 11 bases. Germline trimming cut 4 bases from V and 8 bases from J; bases unmatched to any gene: 7. CDR3 length equals 15 residues. The CDR3 DNA is TGTGCCAGCAGTTATAGCGGGGGGGCAAGGCATGAGCAGTTCTTC. It specifies CASSYSGGARHEQFF.

Here the CDR3 DNA reads TGTGCCAGCAGCCCTAACCGGGGGTCCTATAATTCACCCCTCCACTTT. It specifies CASSPNRGSYNSPLHF. The chain has TRBV13 and TRBJ1-6; a weak D match, TRBD1 (5 bases). Germline CDR1 is PRHDT and CDR2 is FYEKMQ (reference sequence). Trimming cost V 5 bases and J 1 base, with 12 bases left between them. This CDR3 comprises 16 residues.

J is TRBJ2-5 and V is TRBV3-1; TRBD2 agrees at 8 bases. The CDR3 is 15 residues long. V gave up 0 bases and J gave up 11 bases; unmatched junction bases: 11. CDR1 and CDR2 from the germline V gene are LGHDT and YNNKEL (reference sequence). The CDR3 DNA reads TGTGCCAGCAGCCAAGACACTAGCGGACACAATGAGCAGTACTTC. It is translated as CASSQDTSGHNEQYF.

Ten or more counts support this clonotype. J is TRBJ2-7 and V is TRBV6-1; 16 bases are shared with TRBD2. The germline V gene encodes CDR1 MNHNS and CDR2 SASEGT. After removal of 9 bases from V and 5 bases from J, the junction contained 7 bases not matched to a gene. There are 15 residues in the CDR3. The CDR3 region is CASGTSGRAYDEQYF. The DNA of the CDR3 is TGTGCCAGTGGGACTAGCGGGAGGGCTTACGACGAGCAGTACTTC.

About this clonotype: This may be a read error, as it is one base from a much larger clone. The chain links TRBV4-1 to TRBJ2-5; 11 bases agree with TRBD2. CDR3 length equals 17 residues. Germline V lookup: CDR1 MGHRA, CDR2 YSYEKL. The DNA for the CDR3 is TGCGCCAGCAGCCCAGCGGCGATAGCGGGGGGGCAAGTGACCCAGTACTTC. It yields the protein CASSPAAIAGGQVTQYF.

The chain joins TRBV10-3 to TRBJ2-1, with 7 bases matching TRBD2. The V and J ends lost 0 bases and 3 bases, in that order; junction bases with no gene match: 2. Germline values: CDR1 ENHRY, CDR2 SYGVKD. This CDR3 has 15 amino acids. CDR3 bases: TGTGCCATCAGTGAGTCGTCGGGAGGCTACAATGAGCAGTTCTTC. This sequence encodes CAISESSGGYNEQFF.

This clonotype was picked up a small number of times. The genes are TRBV27 and TRBJ2-5, with unresolved D. The J call may be faulty, since TRBJ2-7 better matches the DNA end. The CDR3 extends over 13 amino acids. Germline V gives CDR1 MNHEY, CDR2 SMNVEV (reference sequence). The CDR3 DNA reads as TGTGCCAGCACTCGTCAGTCTGGACACGAGCAGTACTTC. Translating gives CASTRQSGHEQYF.